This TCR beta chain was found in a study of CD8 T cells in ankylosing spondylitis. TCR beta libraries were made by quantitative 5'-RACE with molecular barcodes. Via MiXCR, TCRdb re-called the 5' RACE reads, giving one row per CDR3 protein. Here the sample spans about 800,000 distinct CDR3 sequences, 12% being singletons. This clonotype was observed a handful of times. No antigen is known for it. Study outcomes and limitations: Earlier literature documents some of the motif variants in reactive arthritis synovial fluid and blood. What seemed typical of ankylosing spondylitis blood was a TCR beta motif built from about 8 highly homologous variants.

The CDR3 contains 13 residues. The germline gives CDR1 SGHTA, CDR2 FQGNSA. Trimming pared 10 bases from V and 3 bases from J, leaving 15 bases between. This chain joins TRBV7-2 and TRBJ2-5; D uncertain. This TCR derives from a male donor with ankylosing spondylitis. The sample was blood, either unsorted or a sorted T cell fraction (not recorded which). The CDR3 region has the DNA TGTGCCACGCTCCGCCCCGCAAAAGAGACCCAGTACTTC. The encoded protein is CATLRPAKETQYF. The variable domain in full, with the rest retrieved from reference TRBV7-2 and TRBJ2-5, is GAGVSQSPSNKVTEKGKDVELRCDPISGHTALYWYRQSLGQGLEFLIYFQGNSAPDKSGLPSDRFSAERTGGSVSTLTIQRTQQEDSAVYLCATLRPAKETQYFGPGTRLLVL.